Listed here are 3 T cell receptor beta chains from one sample, sequenced in a study of T-cell reconstitution after alpha-beta-depleted transplantation in children listed by TCRdb under 2016. Libraries were prepared through PCR. Reads for this sample came from an Illumina HiSeq 2500. TCR libraries were prepared with molecular barcoding, using unique molecular identifiers to normalize TCRbeta repertoire quantification. The raw public data were reprocessed by TCRdb itself: fastp quality trimming at Q25, MiXCR clonotype calling, in-frame beta chains only. Each record represents a unique CDR3 protein, reported with the most common genes and DNA among its rows. The sample includes approximately 400,000 distinct CDR3 sequences, with roughly a tenth observed a single time. The ten largest clonotypes hold roughly 6% of the sample. The material was PBMCs from the stem cell graft donor, obtained from the stem cell graft. These receptors came from a human donor who donated a stem cell graft to a child with acute myeloid leukemia.

The J gene is TRBJ2-5, the V gene TRBV12-3 or TRBV12-4, with TRBD1 matching 12 bases. With 6 bases clipped from V and 5 bases from J, the junction kept 7 bases outside the gene matches. The CDR3 covers 15 residues. The CDR3 sequence: CASSSGQGARETQYF. DNA for the CDR3: TGTGCCAGCAGCTCGGGACAGGGGGCGCGGGAGACCCAGTACTTC.

This clonotype was seen a few times. CDR3 protein: CASSQDGWGQFF. In DNA form, the CDR3 reads TGCGCCAGCAGCCAAGATGGGTGGGGGCAGTTCTTC. The chain combines TRBV4-3 with TRBJ2-1; D is unresolved. The CDR3 is 12 amino acids. V was trimmed by 0 bases and J by 12 bases, leaving 9 bases between them. Germline CDR1 LGHNA, CDR2 YSLEER.

This clonotype was detected a few times. The chain combines TRBV20-1 with TRBJ1-2, with a possible D match to TRBD1 (5 bases). Looked up from germline, CDR1 is DFQATT and CDR2 is SNEGSKA (reference sequence). V shed 3 bases and J shed 7 bases, with 12 bases lying between them. This CDR3 is 12 amino acids long. CDR3 region: CSASRGARGYTF. As DNA, the CDR3 is TGCAGTGCTAGTCGTGGGGCGCGTGGCTACACCTTC.